This T cell receptor (beta chain) was captured by sequencing in a study of breast tumors, draining lymph nodes, adjacent tissues. V dropped 0 bases and J dropped 1 base, with 3 bases sitting between them. This CDR3 has 13 amino acids. CDR1 is SGHDT and CDR2 is YYEEEE in the germline V gene. This clonotype has just a few counts. No antigen is known for it. TCRdb recomputed calls from the multiplex PCR reads with MiXCR, one row per CDR3 protein. Found here are some 25,000 distinct CDR3 sequences, around 68% of them singletons; the top ten hold around 22%. The study, taken as a whole, reports: Luminal-like breast cancer showed significantly greater tumor-nontumor repertoire similarity than basal-like breast cancer did. The lymph node origin of tumor T cells was framed as consistent with a hypothesis, not demonstrated. Tumor TCR diversity was below lymph nodes but above nontumor tissue.

The specimen was tumor-adjacent breast tissue. The J gene is TRBJ2-3, the V gene TRBV5-6, with no clear D. The sequence was collected from a female donor with breast cancer. Some clones in this sample may be carry-over from other donors' samples. CDR3 DNA sequence: TGTGCCAGCAGCTTGGGCCGCACAGATACGCAGTATTTT. Its protein is CASSLGRTDTQYF.